This T cell receptor beta chain was profiled in a study of OX40 agonist ivuxolimab in advanced cancers. Background on the study: Those treated in dose escalation had hepatocellular carcinoma, melanoma, renal cell cancer or head and neck cancer.

Data came from immunoSEQ multiplex PCR; TCRdb stores just in-frame clones and leaves some out. The sample carries roughly 35,000 clones, about 81% recorded once. The table lists this clone with a count of one. The antigen remains unidentified. V gave up 2 bases and J gave up 6 bases, with 14 bases separating them. Germline loops: CDR1 SGHDT, CDR2 YYEEEE. This CDR3 has 14 residues. Study-level results: Antigen targets of the expanded peripheral T cells went undetermined.

This TCR was recovered from an adult with an advanced solid tumor such as melanoma, head and neck, liver or kidney cancer. This chain links TRBV5-6 with TRBJ1-2; no clear D. Material: CD4+ or CD8+ T cells sorted from blood, obtained in a trial of the OX40 agonist ivuxolimab. In nucleotides, the CDR3 is TGTGCCAGCAGCTTTATCCCTACGGCGGATGGCTACACCTTC. Translation: CASSFIPTADGYTF.